This T cell receptor beta chain comes out of a study of T cells after yellow fever vaccination (dated by TCRdb to the late 2010s). For the study in its entirety: The SMART-Seq v4 Ultra Low Input RNA kit was used to prepare libraries from fractions with low cell numbers. Two healthy male donors, one aged 18 to 30 and one aged 30 to 40 years, made up the cohort. To follow T-cell clones before and after primary and booster YFV17D yellow fever vaccination, bulk TCR alpha and beta repertoires were sequenced over time. Blood samples were taken at several timepoints before and after primary and secondary immunization, and bulk PBMC replicates and cell subsets were isolated. General conclusions and limits of the study: Computational filtering was needed because FACS-sorted repertoires could contain abundant contaminating clonotypes from the bulk population. The study included only two donors, which limits how far the findings can be generalized. A small share of clonotypes was detected in both CD4 and CD8 compartments, with the overlap likely arising from convergent recombination. Compared with the primary T-cell response, the secondary T-cell response was weaker but faster, peaking on day 5 rather than day 15. After the booster, most of the clones that had expanded following primary vaccination were detected again (around 97% of CD4 and roughly nine tenths of CD8), which suggests that memory was broadly maintained.

At least ten counts were recorded for this clonotype. It lacks a known antigen. No quality values exist for individual bases; no much larger clone is one base distant. Per the publication, the treatment or condition label means: live attenuated yellow fever vaccine strain. A standard Ficoll-Paque protocol was used to isolate PBMCs from peripheral blood. CD4 and CD8 T-cell fractions were isolated with Dynabeads CD4 and CD8 positive selection kits. TriZol was used to extract RNA from bulk PBMCs, from CD4 and CD8 fractions, and from dextramer-positive and dextramer-negative fractions. TCR cDNA was made using 5'RACE template switching, a step that added a universal primer site and unique molecular identifiers. cDNA synthesis was primed from both the TCR alpha and TCR beta constant segments. Two PCR steps were used to amplify libraries, with sample barcodes and sequencing adapters being added in the second step. Libraries were sequenced on Illumina HiSeq 2500 (2x100 bp) or NovaSeq (2x150 bp). In the source study's methods: MIGEC handled demultiplexing of reads and collapsing into UMI consensus sequences, while MiXCR performed V(D)J alignment. Vaccine-responding clonotypes were defined with edgeR using replicate PBMC samples, requiring FDR below 0.01 and a log2 fold change above 5 up to day 15. CD4 or CD8 identity was assigned to each bulk clonotype according to whether the clonotype was present at higher abundance in the sequenced CD4 repertoire or the sequenced CD8 repertoire. Using fastp at Q25 and MiXCR, TCRdb reprocessed the public reads and kept productive beta chains. Identical CDR3 protein sequences are pooled into one entry, listed with their most common genes and DNA. The V and J calls, along with clone size, are taken from TCRdb and not from the paper's own processing. Recorded for this sample are a few hundred thousand distinct CDR3 sequences; 6.9% of them occurred a single time. Roughly 0.86% of the sample goes to the ten largest clones.

The CDR3 has 15 amino acids, counting the end cysteine and phenylalanine. The read is trimmed to its CDR3 DNA, 45 bases read in frame from base 1. Deletion took 4 bases off V and 7 bases off J, with a span of 21 bases between the germline ends. CDR1 and CDR2 (SGHRS, YFSETQ) derive from the germline V gene. The chain uses TRBV5-1 and TRBJ2-7; the D gene is perhaps TRBD2, from 5 matching bases. This TCR was recovered from a man younger than 45 who received the YFV17D yellow fever vaccine. Here the sequenced sample was CD4+ T cells sorted from PBMCs, taken 15 days after the yellow fever booster vaccination. The CDR3 reads as follows: CASSPSDPRDFEQYF. The DNA sequence reads TGCGCCAGCAGCCCCTCAGACCCACGGGATTTTGAGCAGTACTTC.